This T cell receptor (beta chain) derives from a study of blood T cell repertoires in COVID-19. The V gene end was trimmed by 4 bases and the J gene end by 7 bases; junction bases not matched to a gene: 7. The CDR3 extends over 13 amino acids. Germline values: CDR1 MDHEN, CDR2 SYDVKM. Assay: immunoSEQ multiplex PCR; the TCRdb copy retains only in-frame clones and omits some. The sample shows roughly 250,000 clones, roughly 90% of them seen only once. J is TRBJ2-7 and V is TRBV28, with 7 bases lining up with TRBD2. The sample comprised PBMCs or T cells enriched from blood (not recorded which). The sequence derives from a woman between 40 and 55 years old with acute COVID-19. The CDR3 coding sequence is TGTGCCAGCAGTTCCCTCCCCGGGGGGGAGCAGTACTTC. Protein: CASSSLPGGEQYF.